Presented here are 28 T cell receptor beta chains from one specimen sequenced in a study of metastatic and nonmetastatic thyroid tumors. All patients reached thyroid surgery having received no treatment beforehand. TCRdb re-clonotyped the PCR reads through MiXCR. The sample holds tens of thousands of clones, about a sixth seen once. The source material was blood. All receptors derive from a female donor with papillary thyroid cancer or a benign thyroid nodule (not recorded which). Some clones in this sample may be carry-over from other donors' samples.

This clone turned up a few times. The rearrangement links TRBV15 to TRBJ1-2, with unresolved D. Trimming stripped 4 bases from V and 8 bases from J, with 17 bases between. The CDR3 has 14 amino acids. Germline V gene data show CDR1 as LNHNV and CDR2 as YYDKDF (reference sequence). CDR3 DNA sequence: TGTGCCACCAGCATAGGTATTCAGGCTCGGGGCTACACCTTC. Protein sequence: CATSIGIQARGYTF.

The chain employs TRBV4-1 and TRBJ1-1, with D perhaps TRBD1 (6 bases). This CDR3 has 15 amino acids. Between the trimmed V and J ends, which lost 5 bases and 1 base, there was a span of 14 bases. The germline V gene encodes CDR1 MGHRA and CDR2 YSYEKL. CDR3 sequence: CASSAGGAGNTEAFF. In nucleotides, the CDR3 is TGCGCCAGCAGCGCTGGGGGGGCTGGGAACACTGAAGCTTTCTTT.

This clone was picked up many times. The chain combines TRBV20-1 with TRBJ2-2, with D perhaps TRBD1 (5 bases). Germline loops: CDR1 DFQATT, CDR2 SNEGSKA (reference sequence). Trimming cost V 3 bases and J 0 bases, with 14 bases left between them. The CDR3 is made up of 16 amino acids. For the CDR3, the DNA is TGCAGTGCTAGCTCCCGAAGGGGTTCGAACACCGGGGAGCTGTTTTTT. This sequence encodes CSASSRRGSNTGELFF.

V gene TRBV5-1 combines with J gene TRBJ2-7; the D is unclear. Germline CDR1 reads SGHRS; CDR2 reads YFSETQ. Deletions cut 1 base from V and 6 bases from J, with 17 bases between. The CDR3 has 15 residues. The DNA for the CDR3 is TGCGCCAGCAGCTTGTCCGGAAGGTACCTATCCGAGCAGTACTTC. Translation gives CASSLSGRYLSEQYF. Full variable domain (remainder filled in from reference TRBV5-1 and TRBJ2-7): KAGVTQTPRYLIKTRGQQVTLSCSPISGHRSVSWYQQTPGQGLQFLFEYFSETQRNKGNFPGRFSGRQFSNSRSEMNVSTLELGDSALYLCASSLSGRYLSEQYFGPGTRLTVT.

This clone was seen only a few times. CDR3 sequence (DNA): TGTGCCAGCATCCTCGGGGGAAGCTACAATGAGCAGTTCTTC. Translating gives CASILGGSYNEQFF. V is TRBV12-3 or TRBV12-4 and J is TRBJ2-1; tentatively, D is TRBD2 (6 bases). Deletions cut 7 bases from V and 3 bases from J, with 13 bases between. The CDR3 has 14 residues.

This clone has at least ten counts. The chain uses TRBV7-9 and TRBJ2-4; no firm D call. Germline CDR1 reads SEHNR; CDR2 reads FQNEAQ (reference sequence). CDR3 length equals 16 residues. The germline V and J ends were trimmed by 5 bases and 3 bases, with 17 bases remaining between them. This chain's CDR3 is CASSPGEATDKNIQYF. In nucleotides, the CDR3 is TGTGCCAGCAGCCCTGGTGAGGCTACGGACAAAAACATTCAGTACTTC.

This rearrangement joins TRBV5-4 to TRBJ2-1; 9 bases fit TRBD2. This CDR3 is 15 amino acids long. Germline lookup yields CDR1 SGHNT and CDR2 YYREEE (reference sequence). Unmatched junction bases numbered 6, after V lost 0 bases and J lost 8 bases. This CDR3 is CASSLGGGGVDEQFF. The CDR3 nucleotides read TGTGCCAGCAGCTTGGGTGGCGGGGGGGTAGATGAGCAGTTCTTC.

The chain employs TRBV9 and TRBJ2-3; no clear D. V lost 4 bases and J lost 5, with 14 bases in between. The CDR3 sequence is 14 residues long. Germline V gives CDR1 SGDLS, CDR2 YYNGEE. CDR3 DNA sequence: TGTGCCAGCAGCTCCCGACTTGAGCGAGATACGCAGTATTTT. As protein: CASSSRLERDTQYF.

This clone ranks as medium-sized. The chain employs TRBV6-1 and TRBJ1-6; D remains ambiguous. Germline CDR1 and CDR2: MNHNS and SASEGT. The V end lost 5 bases, the J end lost 6 bases, and 14 bases lay between the germline ends. CDR3 size: 15 residues. CDR3 in amino acids: CASSLYRTVNSPLHF. The CDR3 DNA reads TGTGCCAGCAGTTTATATAGGACGGTTAATTCACCCCTCCACTTT.

This clone occurred many times. V gene TRBV20-1 combines with J gene TRBJ1-2; D gene uncertain. V was trimmed by 0 bases and J by 1 base, leaving 9 bases between them. Germline CDR1 and CDR2: DFQATT and SNEGSKA (reference sequence). The CDR3 consists of 14 residues. The CDR3 DNA reads TGCAGTGCTAGAGATCATGGGAATAACTATGGCTACACCTTC. This translates into CSARDHGNNYGYTF.

This clone was counted at least ten times. The chain couples TRBV28 to TRBJ2-5; D not resolved. The length of the CDR3 is 13 residues. V dropped 4 bases and J dropped 4 bases, with 10 bases sitting between them. The germline V gene encodes CDR1 MDHEN and CDR2 SYDVKM. CDR3: CASSWSGIETQYF. DNA of the CDR3: TGTGCCAGCAGTTGGTCCGGTATAGAGACCCAGTACTTC.

As concerns this clone: Relative to the germline gene, one junction end is altered; a read error may explain this. The sample holds other DNA sequences that translate to the same CDR3. J is TRBJ1-2 and V is TRBV29-1; possibly TRBD1 for D (6 bases). This CDR3 spans 11 amino acids. CDR1 SQVTM and CDR2 ANQGSEA come from the germline V gene. CDR3 protein: CSVGQDYGYTF. CDR3 sequence (DNA): TGCAGCGTTGGACAGGACTATGGATACACCTTC.

With regard to this clone: This may arise from a read error, as a much more abundant clone is one base away. The chain combines TRBV19 with TRBJ2-1; D gene uncertain. From germline, CDR1 is LNHDA and CDR2 SQIVND (reference sequence). The CDR3 runs to 13 residues. The CDR3 loop reads CASRVRVNNEQFF. The CDR3 region has the DNA TGCGCCAGTAGGGTCCGTGTCAACAATGAGCAGTTCTTC.

This clone was observed many times. The chain combines TRBV10-2 with TRBJ1-3; unclear D gene. Trimming cost V 6 bases and J 0 bases, with 12 bases left between them. This CDR3 contains 15 residues. Germline loops: CDR1 WSHSY, CDR2 SAAADI. Written as DNA, the CDR3 is TGCGCCAGCAGCTCCGGACGGGGCTCTGGAAACACCATATATTTT. Protein: CASSSGRGSGNTIYF.

There are a few counts of this clone. The junction does not match germline at one end; this may be a read error. CDR3 loop: CASTDFPLGGSSDEQYF. The CDR3 coding sequence is TGTGCCAGCACCGATTTCCCCTTGGGGGGGAGCTCCGACGAGCAGTACTTC. The chain combines TRBV6-2 or TRBV6-3 with TRBJ2-7, with TRBD2 matching 7 bases. Germline V lookup: CDR1 MNHEY, CDR2 SVGEGT. The CDR3 is 17 amino acids.

This clone was detected only a few times. V is TRBV6-1 and J is TRBJ1-2; D is perhaps TRBD1 (6 bases). Trimming cost V 3 bases and J 0 bases, with 14 bases left between them. This CDR3 has 16 residues. Germline loops: CDR1 MNHNS, CDR2 SASEGT. The CDR3 bases are TGTGCCAGCAGTGACAGGGGACGAACTACTAACTATGGCTACACCTTC. This gives the protein CASSDRGRTTNYGYTF.

The V gene is TRBV18, the J gene TRBJ1-4; no clear D gene. CDR3 size: 15 residues. V lost 0 bases to trimming and J lost 8 bases, with 13 bases between them. From germline, CDR1 is KGHSH and CDR2 LQKENI. CDR3 region: CASSPPSTPGEKLFF. As DNA, the CDR3 is TGTGCCAGCTCACCACCCAGCACGCCTGGGGAAAAACTGTTTTTT.

This clone was recorded at least ten times. The genes are TRBV4-1 and TRBJ2-5; 11 bases map to TRBD1. Trimming at V came to 4 bases and at J to 13 bases, leaving 17 bases not matched to a gene. Germline V gene lookup returns CDR1 MGHRA and CDR2 YSYEKL. The CDR3 runs 16 residues. CDR3 bases: TGCGCCAGCAGCCTAGTGATCCGGGACAGGGGGGGGTTACGGTACTTC. Translation gives CASSLVIRDRGGLRYF.

CDR3 sequence: CASILSTAGVYTF. The CDR3, as DNA: TGTGCCAGCATCCTCTCCACGGCGGGAGTCTACACCTTC. V is TRBV6-1 and J is TRBJ1-2, with no clear D. V lost 7 bases to trimming and J lost 10 bases, with 19 bases between them. Germline-derived CDR1 and CDR2 are MNHNS and SASEGT. CDR3 size: 13 residues.

This clone was counted many times. Here the CDR3 reads CASSVGLAGGDTQYF. CDR3 coding DNA: TGTGCCAGCAGCGTAGGTCTAGCGGGGGGGGATACGCAGTATTTT. The chain links TRBV9 to TRBJ2-3, with 12 bases that match TRBD2. With V trimmed by 0 bases and J by 6 bases, 2 bases remained unmatched. There are 15 residues in the CDR3. Germline loops: CDR1 SGDLS, CDR2 YYNGEE.

This clone was observed at least ten times. A read error may be the cause here, since a much bigger clone is one base away. The CDR3 nucleotides read TGTGCCAGCAGCTCTAATAGCGGATTAGGCAATGAGCAGTTCTTC. It yields the protein CASSSNSGLGNEQFF. This chain uses TRBV11-2 with TRBJ2-1, with D maybe TRBD2 (6 bases). V was cut by 4 bases and J by 6 bases, with 16 bases left in between. Germline-derived CDR1 and CDR2 are SGHAT and FQNNGV. The length of the CDR3 is 15 residues.

In its sample, this clone was seen many times. V is TRBV27 and J is TRBJ2-2, with D perhaps given as TRBD1 or TRBD2 (5 bases each). V lost 1 base to trimming and J lost 0 bases, with 12 bases between them. Germline V CDR1 and CDR2: MNHEY, SMNVEV (reference sequence). The CDR3 totals 17 residues. This chain's CDR3 is CASSLLGREANTGELFF. The CDR3 DNA follows: TGTGCCAGCAGTTTATTGGGACGGGAAGCGAACACCGGGGAGCTGTTTTTT.

The J gene is TRBJ2-7, the V gene TRBV4-3; D gene unclear. CDR1 and CDR2 (germline): LGHNA, YSLEER. The V and J ends lost 4 bases and 1 base respectively, with 14 bases between them. There are 15 residues in the CDR3. The CDR3 coding sequence is TGCGCCAGCAGCCCAACCACTGGAGCTTCCTACGAGCAGTACTTC. It translates to CASSPTTGASYEQYF.

Many counts were recorded for this clone. J is TRBJ2-3 and V is TRBV10-3; tentatively, D is TRBD1 or TRBD2 (5 bases each). V was pared by 9 bases and J by 6 bases, with 10 bases between. CDR3 length: 11 amino acids. Germline V gene sequence: CDR1 ENHRY, CDR2 SYGVKD. The DNA of the CDR3 is TGTGCCATAGGGACGCTTGATACGCAGTATTTT. Translated, it gives CAIGTLDTQYF.

At least ten counts were recorded for this clone. The CDR3 region has the DNA TGTGCCAGCCGATTAGGGACAGAAGATATCTATGGCTACACCTTC. Translated, it gives CASRLGTEDIYGYTF. This chain connects TRBV6-1 to TRBJ1-2; 7 positions agree with TRBD1. Per the germline V gene, CDR1 is MNHNS and CDR2 is SASEGT. This CDR3 is 15 amino acids long. V lost 8 bases to trimming and J lost 4 bases; unmatched junction nucleotides: 13.

At least ten counts were recorded for this clone. This sequence joins TRBV6-2 or TRBV6-3 and TRBJ2-3; 11 bases match TRBD2. CDR1 MNHEY and CDR2 SVGEGT come from the germline V gene. The trim removed 6 bases at V and 4 bases at J, leaving 6 bases unmatched. The CDR3 consists of 15 residues. The chain's CDR3 is CASSATSGSPDTQYF. Here the CDR3 DNA reads TGTGCCAGCAGCGCCACTAGCGGGAGCCCAGATACGCAGTATTTT.

Ten or more counts support this clone. The chain employs TRBV7-2 and TRBJ1-5; maybe TRBD1 (5 bases). Germline CDR1 and CDR2: SGHTA and FQGNSA. Trimming left V 0 bases short and J 3 bases short, with 9 bases between. This CDR3 is built from 15 residues. In DNA form, the CDR3 reads TGTGCCAGCAGCTTAGCGTGGGACCCCAATCAGCCCCAGCATTTT. This encodes CASSLAWDPNQPQHF.

This clone appeared a few times. This clone may be a read error of a much larger clone one base away. This chain uses TRBV29-1 with TRBJ1-5, with unresolved D. This CDR3 contains 13 residues. Germline lookup yields CDR1 SQVTM and CDR2 ANQGSEA. The CDR3 coding sequence is TGCAGCGTCGCATGGGCGACCAATCATCCCCAGCATTTT. It codes for CSVAWATNHPQHF. Together with reference TRBV29-1 and TRBJ1-5, the CDR3 gives the full variable domain: SAVISQKPSRDICQRGTSLTIQCQVDSQVTMMFWYRQQPGQSLTLIATANQGSEATYESGFVIDKFPISRPNLTFSTLTVSNMSPEDSSIYLCSVAWATNHPQHFGDGTRLSIL.